This passage covers 3 T cell receptor beta chains from one sample sequenced in a study of T cell repertoires in cytomegalovirus infection. Their antigen targets remain unknown. TCRdb analysed the reads with MiXCR anew, one entry per CDR3 protein. Among 750,000 to 900,000 distinct CDR3 sequences listed, about 28% were seen once. The specimen comprised cultured CD8+ T cells from PBMCs, sampled from culture after CMV antigen stimulation. The source is a human donor in good health (CMV status not recorded). Some clones in this sample may be carry-over from other donors' samples.

The V and J genes are TRBV29-1 and TRBJ2-1; TRBD1 matches 7 bases. The J segment lost 3 bases and the V segment lost 2 bases, leaving 7 bases of the junction unmatched. The CDR3 loop spans 15 amino acids. Germline CDR1 and CDR2: SQVTM and ANQGSEA. CDR3 sequence (DNA): TGCAGCGTTGAAAATGACAGGGCGATCTACAATGAGCAGTTCTTC. It translates to CSVENDRAIYNEQFF.

This clonotype was detected only a few times. The chain carries TRBV27 and TRBJ1-2; 9 positions match TRBD1. Germline V gene sequence: CDR1 MNHEY, CDR2 SMNVEV (reference sequence). V was pared by 1 base and J by 8 bases, with 8 bases of the junction left unmatched. The CDR3 contains 15 residues. CDR3 loop: CASSLYDRGKSGYTF. DNA of the CDR3: TGTGCCAGCAGTTTATATGACAGGGGGAAGAGCGGCTACACCTTC.

This clonotype occurred a few times. V and J are TRBV27 and TRBJ2-2; 8 bases are shared with TRBD1. V dropped 5 bases and J dropped 4; count of bases not matched to a gene: 12. CDR3 length equals 17 residues. Germline V gives CDR1 MNHEY, CDR2 SMNVEV (reference sequence). CDR3 protein: CASSERVDRAVTGELFF. CDR3 sequence (DNA): TGTGCCAGCAGTGAGCGAGTGGACAGGGCGGTCACCGGGGAGCTGTTTTTT.